The following is a T cell receptor beta chain sequence with its context. Sequencing was performed with immunoSEQ multiplex PCR; in TCRdb, only in-frame clones are kept and a portion is missing. The repertoire holds roughly 1,500,000 clones, around 98% seen once, with roughly 0.45% in the top ten. Germline values: CDR1 KGHSH, CDR2 LQKENI. The CDR3 sequence is 15 residues long. V was cut by 4 bases and J by 0 bases, with 9 bases left in between. This sample is part of a study of shared clonotypes between healthy human individuals. The clonotype originates from a man aged 30 to 39 in good health. The chain recombines TRBV18 with TRBJ1-4; D is unclear. Sequenced sample: naive CD4+ T cells sorted from blood. Subset specified: CD45RA+ positively selected. Here the CDR3 DNA reads TGTGCCAGCTCACTAGACGGTGCAACTAATGAAAAACTGTTTTTT. It is translated as CASSLDGATNEKLFF.